This T cell receptor (beta chain) was captured by sequencing in a study of T cell repertoires in cytomegalovirus infection. Study-level information: The authors relied on CMV epitopes, both recently identified HLA-C-restricted and well-studied HLA-B-restricted. The public TCR beta signatures pointed to both CMV infection and matching HLA type. Study results and limitations: Ex vivo, HLA-C-restricted CMV-specific TCR beta clonotypes prevailed over the rest of the response.

TCRdb re-analysed the reads in MiXCR, keeping a single row per CDR3 protein. The sample holds just over 450,000 distinct CDR3 sequences, 40% to 50% seen once. This clonotype was recorded many times. Its antigen is not identified. The receptor was derived from a human donor in good health (CMV status not recorded). Some clones in this sample may be carry-over from other donors' samples. The sample in question was cultured PBMCs, obtained from culture after CMV antigen stimulation.

CDR3 region: CASSLAGLAGGNEQFF. CDR3 DNA: TGTGCCAGCAGCTTAGCGGGACTAGCGGGGGGTAATGAGCAGTTCTTC. The V and J genes are TRBV7-8 and TRBJ2-1, with 15 positions matching TRBD2. Per the germline V gene, CDR1 is SGHVS and CDR2 is FQNEAQ. The CDR3 is 16 residues long. J was trimmed by 7 bases and V by 0 bases; bases with no gene match: 1. The complete variable domain, with remaining parts taken from reference TRBV7-8 and TRBJ2-1, reads GAGVSQSPRYKVAKRGQDVALRCDPISGHVSLFWYQQALGQGPEFLTYFQNEAQLDKSGLPSDRFFAERPEGSVSTLKIQRTQQEDSAVYLCASSLAGLAGGNEQFFGPGTRLTVL.